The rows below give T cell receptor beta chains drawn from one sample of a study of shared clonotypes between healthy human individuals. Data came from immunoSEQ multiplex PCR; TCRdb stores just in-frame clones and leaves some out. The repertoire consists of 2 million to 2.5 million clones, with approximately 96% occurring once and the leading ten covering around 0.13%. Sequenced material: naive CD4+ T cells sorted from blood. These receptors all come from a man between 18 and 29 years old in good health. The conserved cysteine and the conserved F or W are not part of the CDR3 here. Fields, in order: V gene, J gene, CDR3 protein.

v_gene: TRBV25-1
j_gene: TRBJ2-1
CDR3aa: ASSEYRDSLLNEQF

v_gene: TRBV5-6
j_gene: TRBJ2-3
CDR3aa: ASSFARVLTDTQY

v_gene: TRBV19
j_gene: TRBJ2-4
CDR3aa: ASKMEGADIQY

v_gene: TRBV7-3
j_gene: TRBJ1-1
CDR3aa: ASSSTRNTEAF

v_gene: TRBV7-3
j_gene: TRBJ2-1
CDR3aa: ASSPGLAGGNEQF

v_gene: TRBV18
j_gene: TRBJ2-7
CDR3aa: ASSPPSGDGSYEQY

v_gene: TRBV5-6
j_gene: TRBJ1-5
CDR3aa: ASSFQGARSNQPQH

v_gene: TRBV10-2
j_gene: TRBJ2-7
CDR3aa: ASSLGAGYEQY

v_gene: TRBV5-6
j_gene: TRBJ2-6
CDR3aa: ASSLGPPSGANVLT

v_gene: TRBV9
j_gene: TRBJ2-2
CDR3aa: ASSVEPTWELF

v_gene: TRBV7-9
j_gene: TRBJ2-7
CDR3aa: ASSLADYPY

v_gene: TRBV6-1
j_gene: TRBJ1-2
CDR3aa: ASSENGHSPNYGYT

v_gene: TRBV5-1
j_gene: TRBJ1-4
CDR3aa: ASSLGGVANEKLF

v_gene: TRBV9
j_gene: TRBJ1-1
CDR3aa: ASSVSVGGNTEAF

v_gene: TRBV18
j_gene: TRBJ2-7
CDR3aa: ASSPRQGTSYEQY